One and the same sample provided the 22 T cell receptor beta chains below, sequenced in a study of T cell clones after liver transplantation. Produced via immunoSEQ multiplex PCR; TCRdb's table is partial and in-frame only. In the table there are about 75,000 clones, 80% to 85% of which are singletons. This material consisted of CD4+ T cells from blood, taken roughly 50 months after liver transplant. The receptors stem from a human patient who received a liver transplant. Some T cells may have originated in the graft donor.

The chain recombines TRBV7-2 with TRBJ2-7; 10 bases match TRBD1. Trimming took 2 bases from V and 5 from J; bases not matched to a gene: 6. This CDR3 has 15 amino acids. The germline V gene encodes CDR1 SGHTA and CDR2 FQGNSA. Here the CDR3 DNA reads TGTGCCAGCAGCTTACGAGGACAGGGGGTCCACGAGCAGTACTTC. Protein: CASSLRGQGVHEQYF. Drawing the rest from reference TRBV7-2 and TRBJ2-7, the complete variable domain is GAGVSQSPSNKVTEKGKDVELRCDPISGHTALYWYRQSLGQGLEFLIYFQGNSAPDKSGLPSDRFSAERTGGSVSTLTIQRTQQEDSAVYLCASSLRGQGVHEQYFGPGTRLTVT.

This chain uses TRBV18 with TRBJ1-4; D perhaps matches TRBD1 (5 bases). The CDR3 has 17 residues. V lost 4 bases to trimming and J lost 3 bases, with 18 bases between them. Germline CDR1 reads KGHSH; CDR2 reads LQKENI. The CDR3 loop is CASSRGVPTGPNEKLFF. In DNA form, the CDR3 reads TGTGCCAGCTCACGCGGCGTACCGACGGGGCCTAATGAAAAACTGTTTTTT.

The rearrangement links TRBV19 to TRBJ2-2; D is unresolved. The CDR3 is 12 amino acids. CDR1 and CDR2 (germline): LNHDA, SQIVND (reference sequence). V was trimmed by 7 bases and J by 1 base, leaving 4 bases between them. The CDR3 DNA reads TGTGCCAGTAACTTGAACACCGGGGAGCTGTTTTTT. The encoded protein is CASNLNTGELFF.

The chain is built from TRBV12-5 and TRBJ1-1; D is possibly TRBD1 (6 bases). CDR3 length: 17 residues. Trimming pared 7 bases from V and 0 bases from J, leaving 21 bases between. The germline gives CDR1 LGHNT, CDR2 FRNRAP. The CDR3 DNA is TGTGCTAGTGCTCCGCCCAAGGGGGGGCCGTTGAACACTGAAGCTTTCTTT. Translating it yields CASAPPKGGPLNTEAFF. Complete variable domain (other parts from reference TRBV12-5 and TRBJ1-1): DARVTQTPRHKVTEMGQEVTMRCQPILGHNTVFWYRQTMMQGLELLAYFRNRAPLDDSGMPKDRFSAEMPDATLATLKIQPSEPRDSAVYFCASAPPKGGPLNTEAFFGQGTRLTVV.

The chain couples TRBV21-1 to TRBJ2-4; whether TRBD1, the table's D call, matches the DNA was not checked. TRBV21-1 has pseudogene status. CDR3 length: 19 amino acids. In nucleotides, the CDR3 is TGTGCCAGCAGCCTTCGGACAGGGCGAGGGGACTTAGTCAAAAACATTCAGTACTTC. Translating it yields CASSLRTGRGDLVKNIQYF.

In nucleotides, the CDR3 is TGTGCCTTCCAACTAGCGGGAGGGGCAGATACGCAGTATTTT. This codes for CAFQLAGGADTQYF. This chain uses TRBV30 with TRBJ2-3, with 13 bases fitting TRBD2. The CDR3 is 14 residues long. The trim removed 7 bases at V and 4 bases at J, leaving 5 bases unmatched. CDR1 GTSNPN and CDR2 SVGIG come from the germline V gene (reference sequence).

The chain joins TRBV18 to TRBJ2-7; 7 nucleotides line up with TRBD2. Germline assignment: CDR1 KGHSH and CDR2 LQKENI. V lost 3 bases to trimming and J lost 1 base; unmatched junction nucleotides: 6. The CDR3 sequence is 15 residues long. The CDR3 DNA is TGTGCCAGCTCACCGCGGGCTAGCGGTTCCTACGAGCAGTACTTC. The encoded protein is CASSPRASGSYEQYF. The variable domain in full, with the rest retrieved from reference TRBV18 and TRBJ2-7, is NAGVMQNPRHLVRRRGQEARLRCSPMKGHSHVYWYRQLPEEGLKFMVYLQKENIIDESGMPKERFSAEFPKEGPSILRIQQVVRGDSAAYFCASSPRASGSYEQYFGPGTRLTVT.

The chain employs TRBV6-5 and TRBJ2-5; D call uncertain. Trimming took 6 bases from V and 5 from J, leaving 19 bases between them. CDR1 is MNHEY and CDR2 is SVGAGI in the germline V gene. There are 15 residues in the CDR3. The CDR3 sequence: CASRPTSVGWETQYF. DNA of the CDR3: TGTGCCAGCAGACCAACATCCGTAGGTTGGGAGACCCAGTACTTC.

The gene calls are TRBV5-1 and TRBJ2-1; 9 nucleotides match TRBD1. This CDR3 comprises 15 residues. V lost 7 bases and J lost 5; bases outside the gene matches: 10. Looked up from germline, CDR1 is SGHRS and CDR2 is YFSETQ. Here the CDR3 DNA reads TGCGCCAGCTGTCCCGGGACAGGGTCCCACAATGAGCAGTTCTTC. Encoded protein: CASCPGTGSHNEQFF.

V usage is TRBV4-1 and J usage is TRBJ1-4; tentatively, D is TRBD1 (5 bases). Germline V gene lookup returns CDR1 MGHRA and CDR2 YSYEKL. CDR3 size: 17 residues. V lost 0 bases to trimming and J lost 4 bases, with 15 bases between them. The DNA for the CDR3 is TGCGCCAGCAGCCAAGATTTTGGGGGGGTAGGTAATGAAAAACTGTTTTTT. Its translation: CASSQDFGGVGNEKLFF.

The V call is TRBV9, the J call TRBJ2-5, with D possibly TRBD2 on 5 matching bases. This CDR3 contains 16 residues. The V end was cut by 0 bases, the J end by 5 bases, with 17 bases between. Germline values: CDR1 SGDLS, CDR2 YYNGEE. The CDR3: CASSVDEGSLGETQYF. In nucleotides, the CDR3 is TGTGCCAGCAGCGTAGATGAAGGGAGCCTGGGGGAGACCCAGTACTTC.

The chain employs TRBV28 and TRBJ1-1, with a weak D call TRBD1 (5 bases). V lost 6 bases and J 10 bases, leaving 18 bases between the germline ends. CDR3 length: 13 amino acids. Germline CDR1 MDHEN, CDR2 SYDVKM. This CDR3 is CASRAPVGGGAFF. The DNA for the CDR3 is TGTGCCAGCAGGGCGCCGGTGGGTGGGGGAGCTTTCTTT.

This clone has more than one count but fewer than ten. This sequence joins TRBV19 and TRBJ1-5; D not resolved. This CDR3 has 13 residues. From germline, CDR1 is LNHDA and CDR2 SQIVND (reference sequence). The V end lost 5 bases, the J end lost 7 bases, and 12 bases lay between the germline ends. The CDR3 protein is CASSLLESQPQHF. As DNA, the CDR3 is TGTGCCAGTAGTCTACTTGAGAGCCAGCCCCAGCATTTT.

The chain joins TRBV7-3 to TRBJ2-2; TRBD2 agrees at 8 bases. Losses at the gene ends were 4 bases for V and 5 bases for J; bases not matched to a gene: 9. Germline assignment: CDR1 SGHTA and CDR2 FQGTGA. CDR3 length: 16 residues. CDR3 amino acids: CASSSSVGTSTGELFF. CDR3 DNA sequence: TGTGCCAGCAGCTCATCCGTTGGGACTAGTACCGGGGAGCTGTTTTTT. Filled out from reference TRBV7-3 and TRBJ2-2, the complete variable domain reads GAGVSQTPSNKVTEKGKYVELRCDPISGHTALYWYRQSLGQGPEFLIYFQGTGAADDSGLPNDRFFAVRPEGSVSTLKIQRTERGDSAVYLCASSSSVGTSTGELFFGEGSRLTVL.

The V call is TRBV28, the J call TRBJ1-2; no firm D call. Germline assignment: CDR1 MDHEN and CDR2 SYDVKM. This CDR3 is 14 amino acids long. The V and J ends lost 4 bases and 1 base respectively, with 10 bases between them. CDR3 region: CASSSGALNYGYTF. CDR3 nucleotides: TGTGCCAGCAGTTCGGGCGCACTTAACTATGGCTACACCTTC.

This sequence joins TRBV19 and TRBJ2-4; D uncertain. From germline, CDR1 is LNHDA and CDR2 SQIVND (reference sequence). The V gene lost 3 bases and the J gene lost 3 bases, with 3 bases spanning the gap. This CDR3 comprises 12 residues. CDR3 region: CASSMGKNIQYF. The CDR3 DNA reads TGTGCCAGTAGTATGGGCAAAAACATTCAGTACTTC. The full variable domain, in which reference TRBV19 and TRBJ2-4 provide the parts outside the CDR3, is DGGITQSPKYLFRKEGQNVTLSCEQNLNHDAMYWYRQDPGQGLRLIYYSQIVNDFQKGDIAEGYSVSREKKESFPLTVTSAQKNPTAFYLCASSMGKNIQYFGAGTRLSVL.

The chain has TRBV5-3 and TRBJ2-5; 13 positions match TRBD2. TRBV5-3 is recorded as an ORF, its role being uncertain. The V segment lost 9 bases and the J segment 6 bases; nucleotides outside the gene matches: 8. CDR3 length: 14 amino acids. CDR3 DNA: TGTGCCACAACTAGCGGGGGGGCCGCGAAGACCCAGTACTTC. Amino acids: CATTSGGAAKTQYF.

CDR3 DNA: TGTGCCAGCATCACCGCACAGGGGCCCTCCTACGAGCAGTACTTC. It encodes CASITAQGPSYEQYF. The rearrangement uses TRBV6-6 and TRBJ2-7; the match to TRBD1 covers 7 bases. The CDR3 loop spans 15 amino acids. Germline V gene lookup returns CDR1 MNHNY and CDR2 SVGAGI (reference sequence). V trimming: 7 bases; J trimming: 0 bases; junction bases outside the gene matches: 9.

V is TRBV4-2 and J is TRBJ2-3, with D possibly being TRBD1 or TRBD2 (5 bases each). The CDR3 spans 15 residues. Germline CDR1 LGHNA, CDR2 YNFKEQ. Trimming took off 3 bases at V and 7 bases at J, with 17 bases between the two ends. CDR3 DNA: TGTGCCAGCAGCCAGAAGGGACCCCGCTCGAATACGCAGTATTTT. Translation: CASSQKGPRSNTQYF.

The chain carries TRBV28 and TRBJ1-5, with TRBD1 as a possible D gene (5 bases). Trimming shortened V by 7 bases and J by 1 base, and 14 bases separated the two germline ends. The V gene's germline CDR1 is MDHEN and CDR2 SYDVKM. The CDR3 length is 15 residues. CDR3 residues: CASTRDPRSNQPQHF. For the CDR3, the DNA is TGTGCCAGCACCCGGGACCCTCGGAGCAATCAGCCCCAGCATTTT.

The chain has TRBV12-5 and TRBJ2-5; 11 bases are shared with TRBD1. Germline values: CDR1 LGHNT, CDR2 FRNRAP. This CDR3 spans 15 amino acids. The V gene end was trimmed by 4 bases and the J gene end by 4 bases; junction bases not matched to a gene: 5. CDR3 sequence reads: CASGSRGTGGETQYF. As DNA, the CDR3 is TGTGCTAGTGGTTCCCGAGGGACAGGGGGAGAGACCCAGTACTTC.

The chain recombines TRBV29-1 with TRBJ2-1; possibly TRBD1 or TRBD2 for D (5 bases each). The ends were cut back, 4 bases at V and 4 bases at J, with 20 bases in the middle. In germline, CDR1 is SQVTM, CDR2 ANQGSEA. CDR3 size: 16 residues. The CDR3 here is CSVAQRAGTDYNEQFF. CDR3 nucleotide sequence: TGCAGCGTTGCCCAAAGAGCAGGGACCGATTACAATGAGCAGTTCTTC.